The next 18 T cell receptor beta chains were all read from a single sample in a study of OX40 agonist ivuxolimab in advanced cancers. Sequenced by immunoSEQ multiplex PCR; TCRdb stores in-frame clones only, minus some. The sample holds fewer than 85,000 clones, roughly 85% seen once. The sample here was CD4+ or CD8+ T cells sorted from blood, taken in a trial of the OX40 agonist ivuxolimab. Receptors were obtained from an adult with an advanced solid tumor such as melanoma, head and neck, liver or kidney cancer.

The chain links TRBV19 to TRBJ2-3; 7 nucleotides line up with TRBD2. The germline CDR1 and CDR2 sequences are LNHDA and SQIVND (reference sequence). The CDR3 is 15 amino acids. The V segment lost 6 bases and the J segment 3 bases; nucleotides outside the gene matches: 9. CDR3 residues: CASSSLGGRTDTQYF. The CDR3 nucleotides read TGTGCCAGTAGCTCCCTGGGGGGGAGGACAGATACGCAGTATTTT.

The chain uses TRBV13 and TRBJ2-5; no clear D. Germline V gives CDR1 PRHDT, CDR2 FYEKMQ (reference sequence). This CDR3 is built from 13 residues. Deletions cut 5 bases from V and 4 bases from J, with 11 bases between. DNA for the CDR3: TGTGCCAGCAGCGCCGCGACCCTAGAGACCCAGTACTTC. Translation: CASSAATLETQYF.

This chain links TRBV19 with TRBJ1-1; D gene unclear. Germline V gene data show CDR1 as LNHDA and CDR2 as SQIVND (reference sequence). This CDR3 region has 14 residues. Trimming took off 5 bases at V and 1 base at J, with 11 bases between the two ends. The CDR3 spells CASSFGFANTEAFF. In DNA, the CDR3 is TGTGCCAGTAGTTTTGGGTTTGCGAACACTGAAGCTTTCTTT.

In nucleotides, the CDR3 is TGTGCCAGCTCACCCGAGTTGCTGGGACAGGGCAACGCTTTCTTT. The encoded protein is CASSPELLGQGNAFF. This sequence joins TRBV18 and TRBJ1-1; 9 bases align to TRBD1. The CDR3 loop spans 15 amino acids. Germline loops: CDR1 KGHSH, CDR2 LQKENI. With V trimmed by 3 bases and J by 11 bases, 13 bases remained unmatched.

This clone was observed a single time. The chain uses TRBV6-5 and TRBJ2-2, with D perhaps matching TRBD2 (5 bases). Per germline, CDR1 MNHEY and CDR2 SVGAGI. The CDR3 totals 14 residues. Deletions cut 7 bases from V and 3 bases from J, with 12 bases between. The CDR3 here is CASMYRGYTGELFF. CDR3 nucleotides: TGTGCCAGCATGTACCGGGGATACACCGGGGAGCTGTTTTTT.

This chain links TRBV27 with TRBJ2-1, with 7 positions matching TRBD1. This CDR3 has 14 amino acids. The J segment lost 7 bases and the V segment lost 6 bases, leaving 9 bases of the junction unmatched. Germline V gene lookup returns CDR1 MNHEY and CDR2 SMNVEV (reference sequence). For the CDR3, the DNA is TGTGCCAGCAGGGGGACAGATCCTAGGAATGAGCAGTTCTTC. Protein: CASRGTDPRNEQFF.

The chain has TRBV14 and TRBJ1-2; D unresolved. This CDR3 has 14 residues. V lost 4 bases and J lost 5, with 14 bases in between. Looked up from germline, CDR1 is SGHDN and CDR2 is FVKESK. The CDR3 here is CASSPSGRIYGYTF. For the CDR3, the DNA is TGTGCCAGCAGCCCCTCAGGACGTATATATGGCTACACCTTC.

The chain carries TRBV27 and TRBJ2-1; 10 bases agree with TRBD2. CDR3 size: 16 residues. Germline V gene data show CDR1 as MNHEY and CDR2 as SMNVEV (reference sequence). V lost 8 bases to trimming and J lost 0 bases; unmatched junction nucleotides: 7. The CDR3 here is CASGGGTSVSYNEQFF. CDR3 coding DNA: TGTGCCAGCGGGGGAGGGACTAGCGTCTCCTACAATGAGCAGTTCTTC.

This sequence joins TRBV5-1 and TRBJ2-5, with 14 bases aligning to TRBD2. CDR1 SGHRS and CDR2 YFSETQ come from the germline V gene. The J segment lost 4 bases and the V segment lost 3 bases, leaving 2 bases of the junction unmatched. This CDR3 is built from 15 residues. The CDR3 protein is CASSSGLAGVETQYF. CDR3 DNA: TGCGCCAGCAGCTCGGGACTAGCGGGGGTAGAGACCCAGTACTTC.

The rearrangement links TRBV10-1 to TRBJ1-1; TRBD1 might be the D (5 bases). The germline gives CDR1 WNHNN, CDR2 SYGVQD (reference sequence). V lost 0 bases, J lost 1 base, and 6 bases lay in between. CDR3 length equals 14 residues. The chain's CDR3 is CASSESGENTEAFF. CDR3 in DNA: TGCGCCAGCAGTGAGTCGGGGGAGAACACTGAAGCTTTCTTT.

The sample holds a few counts of this clone. The V call is TRBV30, the J call TRBJ1-5; 11 bases are shared with TRBD1. The junction had 5 bases not matched to a gene; V was cut back by 4 bases and J by 6 bases. The CDR3 contains 14 residues. Per germline, CDR1 GTSNPN and CDR2 SVGIG (reference sequence). CDR3 in amino acids: CAWTRDRGSQPQHF. The CDR3, as DNA: TGTGCCTGGACCCGGGACAGGGGGAGTCAGCCCCAGCATTTT.

The chain joins TRBV7-2 to TRBJ1-4; 8 bases map to TRBD1. J gave up 8 bases and V 5 bases, and 7 bases lay outside the gene matches. CDR1 and CDR2 (germline): SGHTA, FQGNSA. This CDR3 region has 14 residues. The CDR3 nucleotides read TGTGCCAGCAGCCTCGCGGGACAGGCCGAAAAACTGTTTTTT. It translates to CASSLAGQAEKLFF.

The CDR3 loop reads CASSLTDTQYF. In nucleotides, the CDR3 is TGTGCCAGCAGCTTGACAGATACGCAGTATTTT. The chain uses TRBV5-6 and TRBJ2-3; D uncertain. The CDR3 has 11 amino acids. Per germline, CDR1 SGHDT and CDR2 YYEEEE. Deletions cut 1 base from V and 3 bases from J, with 0 bases between.

This chain links TRBV6-1 with TRBJ1-4; maybe TRBD1 (5 bases). The V end was cut by 4 bases, the J end by 1 base, with 7 bases between. This CDR3 is built from 14 residues. From germline, CDR1 is MNHNS and CDR2 SASEGT. In DNA form, the CDR3 reads TGTGCCAGCAGTGCGACAGAAACTAATGAAAAACTGTTTTTT. Protein: CASSATETNEKLFF.

V is TRBV6-5 and J is TRBJ2-1, with 10 bases aligning to TRBD1. This CDR3 spans 15 amino acids. The germline V gene has CDR1 MNHEY and CDR2 SVGAGI. Germline trimming cut 6 bases from V and 4 bases from J; bases unmatched to any gene: 6. The CDR3 bases are TGTGCCAGCAGCGCCCGGACAGGGGGTTACAATGAGCAGTTCTTC. Translating it yields CASSARTGGYNEQFF.

The gene calls are TRBV6-1 and TRBJ1-3; TRBD1 agrees at 9 bases. Trimming at V came to 5 bases and at J to 3 bases, leaving 5 bases not matched to a gene. CDR1 MNHNS and CDR2 SASEGT come from the germline V gene. This CDR3 contains 15 residues. CDR3 protein: CASSNRGQYGNTIYF. The CDR3 coding sequence is TGTGCCAGCAGTAACAGGGGGCAATATGGAAACACCATATATTTT.

This chain uses TRBV9 with TRBJ2-1; D may be TRBD1 (6 bases). V shed 0 bases and J shed 10 bases, with 11 bases lying between them. Germline V lookup: CDR1 SGDLS, CDR2 YYNGEE. This CDR3 comprises 13 residues. CDR3 sequence (DNA): TGTGCCAGCAGCGTAGCTATGAGGGGGGAGCAGTTCTTC. As protein: CASSVAMRGEQFF.

The genes are TRBV7-2 and TRBJ1-2, with 7 bases aligning to TRBD1. Trimming took 4 bases from V and 3 from J; bases not matched to a gene: 5. CDR3 length equals 14 residues. CDR1 is SGHTA, CDR2 FQGNSA, per germline. In DNA, the CDR3 is TGTGCCAGCAGCTCCTTACAGGGGTACTATGGCTACACCTTC. Amino acids: CASSSLQGYYGYTF.